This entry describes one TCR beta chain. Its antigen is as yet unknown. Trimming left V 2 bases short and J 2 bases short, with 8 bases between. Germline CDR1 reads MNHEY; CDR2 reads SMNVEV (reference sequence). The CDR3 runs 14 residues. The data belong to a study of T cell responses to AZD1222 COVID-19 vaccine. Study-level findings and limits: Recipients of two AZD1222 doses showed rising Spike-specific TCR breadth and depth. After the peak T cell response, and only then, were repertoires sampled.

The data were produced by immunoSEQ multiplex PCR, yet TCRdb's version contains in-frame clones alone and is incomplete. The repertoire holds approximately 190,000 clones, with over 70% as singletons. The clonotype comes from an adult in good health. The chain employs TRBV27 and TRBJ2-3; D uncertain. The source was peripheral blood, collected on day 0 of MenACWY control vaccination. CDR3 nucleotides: TGTGCCAGCAGTTTACTTGGATCCACAGATACGCAGTATTTT. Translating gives CASSLLGSTDTQYF.